This T cell receptor (beta chain) derives from a study of cytomegalovirus exposure and HLA in healthy donors. As for the study in general: Of 300 to 500 genotyped donors, more than 65% grouped in the Caucasian-associated ancestry cluster.

Study outcomes and limitations: Rarity held for most TCR sequences, but there were some public TCRs that occurred in many donors. Later work found that TCR association rates differed between HLA loci; DRB1 had the most and HLA-C the fewest.

This clone was counted a single time. No antigen is known for it. PCR used 60 Vbeta primers and 13 Jbeta primers. Sequencing was performed with immunoSEQ multiplex PCR; in TCRdb, only in-frame clones are kept and a portion is missing. The sample lists 200,000 to 250,000 clones, about 80% occurring once. The V end was cut by 6 bases, the J end by 1 base, with 15 bases between. Germline V gene sequence: CDR1 MNHEY, CDR2 SVGAGI. There are 15 residues in the CDR3. The sample consisted of PBMCs. The V and J genes are TRBV6-5 and TRBJ1-2; weak D call: TRBD1 (5 bases). The receptor was derived from a woman aged 40-49 years in good health and CMV-seronegative. The CDR3 protein is CASRTWQGSNYGYTF. CDR3 nucleotide sequence: TGTGCCAGCAGGACTTGGCAGGGCAGTAACTATGGCTACACCTTC.